The 27 T cell receptor beta chains below were found in one sample sequenced in a study of T-cell reconstitution after alpha-beta-depleted transplantation in children. The TCRbeta library was prepared with unique molecular identifiers. TCRdb re-derived calls from the PCR reads in MiXCR, one entry per CDR3 protein. The table shows 200,000 to 300,000 distinct CDR3 sequences, with about 26% occurring only once. The sequencing used PBMCs, collected before TCRalphabeta/CD19-depleted stem cell transplant. These receptors came from a girl aged 2-15 years with Fanconi anemia, due to receive a stem cell transplant.

The chain carries TRBV5-1 and TRBJ2-3; weak D call: TRBD2 (5 bases). The germline CDR1 and CDR2 sequences are SGHRS and YFSETQ. The CDR3 covers 15 residues. The V and J ends lost 2 bases and 1 base respectively, with 11 bases between them. In DNA, the CDR3 is TGCGCCAGCAGCTTTCTAGCCCCCCGCACAGATACGCAGTATTTT. It is translated as CASSFLAPRTDTQYF.

This clonotype was seen ten or more times. This chain joins TRBV10-3 and TRBJ2-1; D is ambiguous. CDR1 and CDR2 from the germline V gene are ENHRY and SYGVKD. Trimming removed 3 bases from V and 0 bases from J, with 9 bases in between. The length of the CDR3 is 15 residues. CDR3 in DNA: TGTGCCATCAGTGACCCAGAATACTCCTACAATGAGCAGTTCTTC. This gives the protein CAISDPEYSYNEQFF.

This clonotype occurred many times. The chain has TRBV10-3 and TRBJ2-5; TRBD1 is a possible D gene (6 bases). CDR3 length: 13 residues. Per germline, CDR1 ENHRY and CDR2 SYGVKD. The germline V and J ends were trimmed by 8 bases and 0 bases, with 10 bases remaining between them. The chain's CDR3 is CAISTGNQETQYF. The CDR3 DNA follows: TGTGCCATCTCAACAGGGAACCAAGAGACCCAGTACTTC.

CDR3 coding DNA: TGTGCCAGCAGTGAAAGGTGGACCGGACTAGCGGGGAATTACTACGAGCAGTACTTC. Amino acids: CASSERWTGLAGNYYEQYF. V usage is TRBV25-1 and J usage is TRBJ2-7; 12 bases match TRBD2. With V trimmed by 2 bases and J by 3 bases, 14 bases remained unmatched. This CDR3 is built from 19 residues. Looked up from germline, CDR1 is MGHDK and CDR2 is SYGVNS.

This chain links TRBV4-2 with TRBJ2-5; D is unclear. The germline V gene has CDR1 LGHNA and CDR2 YNFKEQ. The CDR3 totals 15 residues. V shed 0 bases and J shed 0 bases, with 8 bases lying between them. In DNA form, the CDR3 reads TGTGCCAGCAGCCAAGACTGGCGTGACCAAGAGACCCAGTACTTC. This encodes CASSQDWRDQETQYF.

This chain connects TRBV12-3 or TRBV12-4 to TRBJ2-5, with 9 bases matching TRBD2. V trimming: 3 bases; J trimming: 1 base; junction bases outside the gene matches: 6. The CDR3 spans 16 residues. The CDR3 DNA follows: TGTGCCAGCAGTTTCCGGGCGGGGGGGCCCCAAGAGACCCAGTACTTC. Protein product: CASSFRAGGPQETQYF.

This clonotype was observed at least ten times. The rearrangement joins TRBV11-2 to TRBJ2-1; D not certain. Germline V gives CDR1 SGHAT, CDR2 FQNNGV. CDR3 length equals 14 residues. Trimming shortened V by 3 bases and J by 5 bases, and 11 bases separated the two germline ends. The CDR3 sequence: CASSLVSPNNEQFF. For the CDR3, the DNA is TGTGCCAGCAGCTTGGTCAGCCCCAACAATGAGCAGTTCTTC.

This clonotype was seen at least ten times. The chain couples TRBV12-3 or TRBV12-4 to TRBJ2-1, with a tentative D call TRBD2 (6 bases). The CDR3 spans 14 residues. Trimming pared 3 bases from V and 4 bases from J, leaving 10 bases between. CDR3 coding DNA: TGTGCCAGCAGTTTCCGACTAGGTTACAATGAGCAGTTCTTC. This translates into CASSFRLGYNEQFF.

This clonotype was counted only a few times. The chain carries TRBV29-1 and TRBJ2-3; D not certain. V was cut by 7 bases and J by 4 bases, with 0 bases left in between. The V gene's germline CDR1 is SQVTM and CDR2 ANQGSEA. This CDR3 region has 8 residues. CDR3 protein: CSADTQYF. The DNA of the CDR3 is TGCAGCGCAGATACGCAGTATTTT.

The table lists this clonotype with a few counts. The rearrangement joins TRBV7-2 to TRBJ2-3; the match to TRBD2 covers 9 bases. CDR1 is SGHTA and CDR2 is FQGNSA in the germline V gene. Trimming took 1 base from V and 3 from J; bases not matched to a gene: 5. The CDR3 totals 16 residues. The CDR3 reads CASSLVAGEWTDTQYF. The CDR3 DNA follows: TGTGCCAGCAGCTTAGTAGCGGGAGAGTGGACAGATACGCAGTATTTT.

This clonotype was counted many times. The V call is TRBV20-1, the J call TRBJ2-7, with D maybe TRBD1 (5 bases). V was trimmed by 3 bases and J by 5 bases, leaving 11 bases between them. The CDR3 totals 12 residues. CDR1 is DFQATT and CDR2 is SNEGSKA in the germline V gene (reference sequence). The chain's CDR3 is CSASQGFDEQYF. The CDR3, as DNA: TGCAGTGCTAGTCAGGGTTTCGACGAGCAGTACTTC.

The CDR3 spells CSAQDRDETYEQYF. CDR3 DNA sequence: TGCAGCGCCCAAGACAGGGACGAAACCTACGAGCAGTACTTC. The chain joins TRBV29-1 to TRBJ2-7; 7 bases fit TRBD1. Germline lookup yields CDR1 SQVTM and CDR2 ANQGSEA. Unmatched junction bases numbered 11, after V lost 7 bases and J lost 2 bases. CDR3 length: 14 residues.

This rearrangement joins TRBV6-5 to TRBJ2-3; TRBD2 agrees at 8 bases. Germline values: CDR1 MNHEY, CDR2 SVGAGI. Unmatched junction bases numbered 6, after V lost 0 bases and J lost 4 bases. The CDR3 runs to 16 residues. The CDR3 spells CASSYSMPGGPDTQYF. In DNA, the CDR3 is TGTGCCAGCAGTTACTCGATGCCGGGAGGGCCAGATACGCAGTATTTT.

The CDR3 DNA reads TGTGCCATCACCTTGGGGACTAGCGGGGAATCGGGGCAAGAGACCCAGTACTTC. Translation: CAITLGTSGESGQETQYF. V usage is TRBV10-3 and J usage is TRBJ2-5; TRBD2 matches 13 bases. Trimming took 7 bases from V and 2 from J; bases not matched to a gene: 13. The CDR3 spans 18 residues. Per germline, CDR1 ENHRY and CDR2 SYGVKD.

This clonotype has a count of ten or more. The V call is TRBV20-1, the J call TRBJ2-3, with D unclear. Looked up from germline, CDR1 is DFQATT and CDR2 is SNEGSKA (reference sequence). Trimming shortened V by 7 bases and J by 2 bases, and 10 bases separated the two germline ends. The CDR3 length is 12 residues. The CDR3 DNA follows: TGCAGTGAGGTGTACAACACAGATACGCAGTATTTT. This gives the protein CSEVYNTDTQYF.

The CDR3 sequence is CASDPTGPDTQYF. Here the CDR3 DNA reads TGCGCCAGCGACCCTACGGGTCCAGATACGCAGTATTTT. The V gene is TRBV5-1, the J gene TRBJ2-3; D unclear. Trimming removed 7 bases at V and 4 bases at J, with 13 bases between. This CDR3 contains 13 residues. Germline CDR1 reads SGHRS; CDR2 reads YFSETQ.

This chain joins TRBV6-4 and TRBJ2-3; 9 bases are a match to TRBD1. This CDR3 has 16 residues. CDR1 and CDR2 from the germline V gene are MRHNA and SNTAGT. V lost 5 bases and J lost 1; bases outside the gene matches: 7. CDR3 amino acids: CASSSQTGGGTDTQYF. The DNA for the CDR3 is TGTGCCAGCAGTTCACAGACAGGGGGAGGCACAGATACGCAGTATTTT.

The chain has TRBV12-3 or TRBV12-4 and TRBJ2-7, with D possibly being TRBD1 or TRBD2 (5 bases each). This CDR3 is 14 amino acids long. V was pared by 1 base and J by 5 bases, with 12 bases between. The CDR3: CASSLGGRDHEQYF. CDR3 nucleotide sequence: TGTGCCAGCAGTTTAGGCGGCAGGGACCACGAGCAGTACTTC.

The CDR3: CATQRREDYYEQYF. The CDR3 coding sequence is TGTGCCACCCAGCGGCGGGAGGACTACTACGAGCAGTACTTC. The chain recombines TRBV7-2 with TRBJ2-7, with 8 bases identical to TRBD2. With V trimmed by 10 bases and J by 3 bases, 11 bases remained unmatched. This CDR3 is 14 amino acids long. The germline V gene encodes CDR1 SGHTA and CDR2 FQGNSA.

This clonotype has more than one count but fewer than ten. The chain joins TRBV21-1 to TRBJ2-1; the table calls TRBD2, which could not be checked here. TRBV21-1 is deemed a pseudogene. CDR3 length equals 19 residues. The CDR3 sequence: CASSNNSRRLIAVNNEQFF. CDR3 DNA: TGTGCCAGCAGCAACAACTCCCGAAGATTAATAGCGGTAAACAATGAGCAGTTCTTC.

This clonotype has a count of ten or more. The chain recombines TRBV28 with TRBJ1-1; a possible D gene is TRBD1 (6 bases). Germline V lookup: CDR1 MDHEN, CDR2 SYDVKM. V shed 3 bases and J shed 6 bases, with 11 bases lying between them. The CDR3 consists of 13 residues. The CDR3 reads CASSFSDRAEAFF. CDR3 nucleotide sequence: TGTGCCAGCAGTTTCTCGGACAGAGCTGAAGCTTTCTTT.

This clonotype was detected a few times. The genes are TRBV28 and TRBJ2-1; D not resolved. The CDR3 extends over 15 amino acids. V was pared by 3 bases and J by 5 bases, with 14 bases between. Germline assignment: CDR1 MDHEN and CDR2 SYDVKM. The DNA for the CDR3 is TGTGCCAGCAGTTTTCCCCCTATAGCCCACAATGAGCAGTTCTTC. This sequence encodes CASSFPPIAHNEQFF.

The chain employs TRBV20-1 and TRBJ2-7, with 8 bases aligning to TRBD1. Germline CDR1 reads DFQATT; CDR2 reads SNEGSKA (reference sequence). This CDR3 spans 15 amino acids. V was pared by 0 bases and J by 1 base, with 5 bases of the junction left unmatched. CDR3 nucleotides: TGCAGTGCTAGAGATTCGACAGGGGTATCCTACGAGCAGTACTTC. This sequence encodes CSARDSTGVSYEQYF.

The chain carries TRBV19 and TRBJ2-1, with 10 bases that match TRBD2. CDR1 LNHDA and CDR2 SQIVND come from the germline V gene (reference sequence). Germline trimming cut 1 base from V and 2 bases from J; bases unmatched to any gene: 5. The CDR3 runs 17 residues. The CDR3 spells CASSIGTSGSPYNEQFF. DNA of the CDR3: TGTGCCAGTAGTATAGGGACTAGCGGATCGCCCTACAATGAGCAGTTCTTC. Full variable domain (outside the CDR3, taken from reference TRBV19 and TRBJ2-1): DGGITQSPKYLFRKEGQNVTLSCEQNLNHDAMYWYRQDPGQGLRLIYYSQIVNDFQKGDIAEGYSVSREKKESFPLTVTSAQKNPTAFYLCASSIGTSGSPYNEQFFGPGTRLTVL.

The V call is TRBV29-1, the J call TRBJ2-2; TRBD1 might be the D (6 bases). V was trimmed by 5 bases and J by 5 bases, leaving 12 bases between them. The V gene's germline CDR1 is SQVTM and CDR2 ANQGSEA. The CDR3 sequence is 13 residues long. DNA of the CDR3: TGCAGCGTTAACAGGGCGGGTACCGGGGAGCTGTTTTTT. This encodes CSVNRAGTGELFF.

The chain carries TRBV29-1 and TRBJ2-3; D is possibly TRBD1 (5 bases). CDR1 and CDR2 from the germline V gene are SQVTM and ANQGSEA. Trimming pared 0 bases from V and 2 bases from J, leaving 21 bases between. The length of the CDR3 is 18 residues. The CDR3 DNA is TGCAGCGTTGAAGATCCGGCGGATCAGGGAAAGTACACAGATACGCAGTATTTT. It translates to CSVEDPADQGKYTDTQYF.

This rearrangement joins TRBV7-6 to TRBJ1-4, with 12 positions matching TRBD1. The ends lost 3 bases at V and 0 bases at J; junction bases unmatched: 11. CDR1 SGHVS and CDR2 FNYEAQ come from the germline V gene. The CDR3 has 20 amino acids. CDR3 protein: CASSLGQGAAFRATNEKLFF. CDR3 nucleotide sequence: TGTGCCAGCAGCTTGGGACAGGGGGCAGCCTTCCGTGCAACTAATGAAAAACTGTTTTTT.